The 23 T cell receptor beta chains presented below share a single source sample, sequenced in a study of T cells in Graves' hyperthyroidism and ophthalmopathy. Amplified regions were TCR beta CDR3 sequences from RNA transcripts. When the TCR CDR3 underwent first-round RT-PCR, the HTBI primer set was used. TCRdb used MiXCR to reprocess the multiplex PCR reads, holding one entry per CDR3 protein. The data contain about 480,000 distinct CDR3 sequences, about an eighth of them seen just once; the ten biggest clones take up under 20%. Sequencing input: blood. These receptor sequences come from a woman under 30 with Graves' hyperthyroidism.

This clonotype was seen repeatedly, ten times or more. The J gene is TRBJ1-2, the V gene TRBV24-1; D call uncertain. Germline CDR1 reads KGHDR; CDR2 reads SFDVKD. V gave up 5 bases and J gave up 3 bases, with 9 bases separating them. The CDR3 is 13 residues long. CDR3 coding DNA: TGTGCCACCAGTGCCGGTTTTGACTATGGCTACACCTTC. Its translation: CATSAGFDYGYTF.

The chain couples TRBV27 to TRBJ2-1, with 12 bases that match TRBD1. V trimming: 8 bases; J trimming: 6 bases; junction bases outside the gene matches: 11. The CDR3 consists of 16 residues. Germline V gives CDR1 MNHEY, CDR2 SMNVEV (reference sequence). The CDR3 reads CASADSGTGGPNEQFF. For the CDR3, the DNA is TGTGCCAGCGCAGATAGCGGGACAGGGGGCCCCAATGAGCAGTTCTTC.

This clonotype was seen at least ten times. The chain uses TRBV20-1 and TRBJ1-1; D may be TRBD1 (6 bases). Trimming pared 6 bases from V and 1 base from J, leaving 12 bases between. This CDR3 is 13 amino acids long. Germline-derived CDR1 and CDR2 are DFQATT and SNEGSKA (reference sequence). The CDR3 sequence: CSAKTGQNTEAFF. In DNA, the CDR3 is TGCAGTGCCAAAACAGGGCAGAACACTGAAGCTTTCTTT.

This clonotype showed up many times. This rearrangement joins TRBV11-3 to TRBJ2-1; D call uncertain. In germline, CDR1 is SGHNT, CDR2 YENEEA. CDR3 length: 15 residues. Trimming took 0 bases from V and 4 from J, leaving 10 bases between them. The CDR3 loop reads CASSLEGPGYNEQFF. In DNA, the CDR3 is TGTGCCAGCAGCTTAGAAGGGCCTGGTTACAATGAGCAGTTCTTC. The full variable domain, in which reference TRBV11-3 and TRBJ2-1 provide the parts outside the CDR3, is EAGVVQSPRYKIIEKKQPVAFWCNPISGHNTLYWYLQNLGQGPELLIRYENEEAVDDSQLPKDRFSAERLKGVDSTLKIQPAELGDSAVYLCASSLEGPGYNEQFFGPGTRLTVL.

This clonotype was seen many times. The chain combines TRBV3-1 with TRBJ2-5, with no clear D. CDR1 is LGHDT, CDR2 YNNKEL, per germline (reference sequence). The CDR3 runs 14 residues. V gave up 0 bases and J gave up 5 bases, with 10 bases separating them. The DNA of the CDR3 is TGTGCCAGCAGCCAAGATCCCCAAGGGGAGACCCAGTACTTC. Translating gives CASSQDPQGETQYF.

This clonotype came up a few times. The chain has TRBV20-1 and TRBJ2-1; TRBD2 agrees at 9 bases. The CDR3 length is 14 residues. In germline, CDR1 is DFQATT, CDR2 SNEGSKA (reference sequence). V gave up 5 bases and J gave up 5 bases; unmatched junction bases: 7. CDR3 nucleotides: TGCAGTGCTCCAACTAGCGGGTTAAACAATGAGCAGTTCTTC. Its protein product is CSAPTSGLNNEQFF.

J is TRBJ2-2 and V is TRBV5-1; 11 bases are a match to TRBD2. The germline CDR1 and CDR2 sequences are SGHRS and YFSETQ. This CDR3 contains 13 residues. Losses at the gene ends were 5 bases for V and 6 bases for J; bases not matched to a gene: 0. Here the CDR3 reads CASRGLAAGELFF. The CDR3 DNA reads TGCGCCAGCAGGGGACTAGCGGCCGGGGAGCTGTTTTTT.

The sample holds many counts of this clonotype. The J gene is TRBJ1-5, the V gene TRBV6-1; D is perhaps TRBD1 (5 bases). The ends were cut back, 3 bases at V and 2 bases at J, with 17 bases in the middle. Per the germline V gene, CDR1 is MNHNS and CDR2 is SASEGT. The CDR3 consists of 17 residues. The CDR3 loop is CASSDNRRLKGNQPQHF. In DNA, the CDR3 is TGTGCCAGCAGTGACAACAGGCGATTGAAGGGCAATCAGCCCCAGCATTTT.

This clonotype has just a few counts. The CDR3 nucleotides read TGCAGTGCTAGAAATCCGACAGGGGGCACTGAAGCTTTCTTT. This encodes CSARNPTGGTEAFF. The chain carries TRBV20-1 and TRBJ1-1, with 9 bases matching TRBD1. Germline V gives CDR1 DFQATT, CDR2 SNEGSKA (reference sequence). This CDR3 has 14 amino acids. V trimming: 2 bases; J trimming: 4 bases; junction bases outside the gene matches: 5.

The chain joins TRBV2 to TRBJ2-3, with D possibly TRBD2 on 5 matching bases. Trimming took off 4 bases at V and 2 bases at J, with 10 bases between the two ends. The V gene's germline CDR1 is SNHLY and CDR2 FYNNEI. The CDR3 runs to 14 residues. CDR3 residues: CASSGRVYTDTQYF. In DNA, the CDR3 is TGTGCCAGCAGTGGGCGGGTTTACACAGATACGCAGTATTTT.

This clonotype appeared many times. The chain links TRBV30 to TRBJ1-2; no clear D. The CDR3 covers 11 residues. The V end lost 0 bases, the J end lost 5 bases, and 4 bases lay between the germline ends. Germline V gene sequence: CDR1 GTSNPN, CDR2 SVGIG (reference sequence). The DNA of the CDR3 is TGTGCCTGGAGTGTGCAGTATGGCTACACCTTC. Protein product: CAWSVQYGYTF.

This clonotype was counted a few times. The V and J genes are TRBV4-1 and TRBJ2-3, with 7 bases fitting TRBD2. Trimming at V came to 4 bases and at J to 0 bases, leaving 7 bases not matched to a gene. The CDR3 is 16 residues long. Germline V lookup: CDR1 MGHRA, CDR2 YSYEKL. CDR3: CASSPPRGFSTDTQYF. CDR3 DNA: TGCGCCAGCAGCCCACCGCGGGGGTTTAGCACAGATACGCAGTATTTT.

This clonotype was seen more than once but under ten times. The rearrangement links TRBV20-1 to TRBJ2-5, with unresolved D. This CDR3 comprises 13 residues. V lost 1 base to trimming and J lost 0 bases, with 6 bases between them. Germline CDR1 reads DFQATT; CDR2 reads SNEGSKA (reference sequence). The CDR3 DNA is TGCAGTGCTAGAGCCAGGAACCAAGAGACCCAGTACTTC. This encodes CSARARNQETQYF.

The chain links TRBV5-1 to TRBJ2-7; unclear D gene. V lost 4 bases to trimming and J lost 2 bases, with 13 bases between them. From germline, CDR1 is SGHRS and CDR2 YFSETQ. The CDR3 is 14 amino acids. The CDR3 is CASSLGPEAYEQYV. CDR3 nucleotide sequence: TGCGCCAGCAGCCTTGGACCTGAAGCCTACGAGCAGTACGTC.

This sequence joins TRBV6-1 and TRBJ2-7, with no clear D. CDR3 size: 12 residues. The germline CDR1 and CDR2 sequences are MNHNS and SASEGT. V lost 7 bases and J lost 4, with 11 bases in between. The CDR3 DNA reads TGTGCCAGCAAAGAGTTGGGGTACGAGCAGTACGTC. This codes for CASKELGYEQYV.

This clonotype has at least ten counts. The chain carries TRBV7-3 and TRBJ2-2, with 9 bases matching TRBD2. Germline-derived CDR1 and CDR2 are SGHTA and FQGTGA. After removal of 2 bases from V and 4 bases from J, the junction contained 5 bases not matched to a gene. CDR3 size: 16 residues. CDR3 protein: CASSLVAGVSTGELFF. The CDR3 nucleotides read TGTGCCAGCAGCTTAGTAGCGGGAGTCTCCACCGGGGAGCTGTTTTTT.

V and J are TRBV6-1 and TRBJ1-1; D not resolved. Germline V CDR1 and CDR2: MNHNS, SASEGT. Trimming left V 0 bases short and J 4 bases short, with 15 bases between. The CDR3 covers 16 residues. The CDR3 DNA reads TGTGCCAGCAGTGAAGCCCCTCCTGGGAAGGGCACTGAAGCTTTCTTT. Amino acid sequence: CASSEAPPGKGTEAFF.

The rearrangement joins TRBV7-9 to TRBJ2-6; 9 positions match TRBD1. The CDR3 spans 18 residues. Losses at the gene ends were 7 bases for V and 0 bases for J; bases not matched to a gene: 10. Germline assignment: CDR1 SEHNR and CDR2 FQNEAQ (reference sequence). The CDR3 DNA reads TGTGCCAGCACGAGCCGGGACAGGGAAACCTCTGGGGCCAACGTCCTGACTTTC. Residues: CASTSRDRETSGANVLTF.

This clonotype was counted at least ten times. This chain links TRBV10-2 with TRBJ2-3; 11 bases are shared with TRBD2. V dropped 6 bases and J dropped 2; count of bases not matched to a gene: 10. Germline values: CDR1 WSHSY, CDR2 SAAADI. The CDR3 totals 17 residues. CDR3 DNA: TGCGCCAGCAGGAACCCACGACTAGCGGGATACACAGATACGCAGTATTTT. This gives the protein CASRNPRLAGYTDTQYF.

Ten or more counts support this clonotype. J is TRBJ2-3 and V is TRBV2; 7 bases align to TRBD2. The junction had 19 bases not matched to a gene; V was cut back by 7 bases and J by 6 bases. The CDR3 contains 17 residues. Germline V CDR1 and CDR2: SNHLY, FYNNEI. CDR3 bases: TGTGCCAGCATGGTATGGATCTGGCGGGAGTTAGAGGATACGCAGTATTTT. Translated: CASMVWIWRELEDTQYF.

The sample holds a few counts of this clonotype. In nucleotides, the CDR3 is TGTGCCAGCAGAGCGAACCTAGCCAAAAACATTCAGTACTTC. Its translation is CASRANLAKNIQYF. V and J are TRBV12-3 or TRBV12-4 and TRBJ2-4; no clear D gene. CDR3 length: 14 residues. Trimming took off 6 bases at V and 0 bases at J, with 9 bases between the two ends.

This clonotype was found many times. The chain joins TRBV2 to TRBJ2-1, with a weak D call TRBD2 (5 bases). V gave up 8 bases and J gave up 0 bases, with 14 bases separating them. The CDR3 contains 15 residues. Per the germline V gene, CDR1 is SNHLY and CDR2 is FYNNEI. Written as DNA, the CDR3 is TGTGCCAGCCCCTTGGGGAGTAGCTCCTACAATGAGCAGTTCTTC. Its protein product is CASPLGSSSYNEQFF.

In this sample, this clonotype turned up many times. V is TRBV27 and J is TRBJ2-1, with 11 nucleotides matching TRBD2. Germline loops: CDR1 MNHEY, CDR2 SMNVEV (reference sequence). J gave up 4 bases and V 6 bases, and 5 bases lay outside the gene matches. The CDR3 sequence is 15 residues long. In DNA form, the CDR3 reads TGTGCCAGCAGCTTTATAGCGGGAGGGTACAATGAGCAGTTCTTC. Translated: CASSFIAGGYNEQFF.